The 9 T cell receptor beta chains below all came from one sample that was sequenced in a study of neoadjuvant nivolumab and ipilimumab in lung cancer. Measured with immunoSEQ multiplex PCR; TCRdb has only the in-frame clones, and not every one. The sample lists around 6,000 clones, about 65% occurring once. The source material was tumor tissue, sampled after neoadjuvant nivolumab, alone or with ipilimumab, at or shortly before surgery. Source of these receptors: an adult with non-small cell lung cancer.

The V call is TRBV14, the J call TRBJ2-1; 7 bases are shared with TRBD2. With V trimmed by 3 bases and J by 1 base, 12 bases remained unmatched. The CDR3 length is 18 residues. CDR1 is SGHDN and CDR2 is FVKESK in the germline V gene. The CDR3 here is CASSQIIGRTTSYNEQFF. DNA for the CDR3: TGTGCCAGCAGCCAGATCATCGGGAGGACGACTTCCTACAATGAGCAGTTCTTC.

J is TRBJ2-7 and V is TRBV7-9, with TRBD1 matching 9 bases. Germline trimming cut 10 bases from V and 5 bases from J; bases unmatched to any gene: 6. The CDR3 runs 12 residues. Germline V lookup: CDR1 SEHNR, CDR2 FQNEAQ (reference sequence). This CDR3 is CATGQGYDEQYF. The DNA for the CDR3 is TGTGCCACCGGACAGGGGTACGACGAGCAGTACTTC.

The chain has TRBV19 and TRBJ2-2; TRBD2 might be the D (5 bases). The ends were cut back, 4 bases at V and 9 bases at J, with 12 bases in the middle. This CDR3 has 13 amino acids. Germline assignment: CDR1 LNHDA and CDR2 SQIVND (reference sequence). Here the CDR3 reads CASSNRRGRELFF. Written as DNA, the CDR3 is TGTGCCAGTAGTAACCGGAGAGGGCGGGAGCTGTTTTTT.

The chain joins TRBV5-1 to TRBJ2-3; TRBD2 agrees at 10 bases. V shed 5 bases, J shed 4 bases, and the junction held 10 bases outside the gene matches. Germline values: CDR1 SGHRS, CDR2 YFSETQ. This CDR3 spans 16 amino acids. The DNA of the CDR3 is TGCGCCAGCAGGTCGAGGGTAGCGGGAGGATCAGATACGCAGTATTTT. Translation gives CASRSRVAGGSDTQYF.

The chain links TRBV7-7 to TRBJ1-1; D ambiguous. Germline CDR1 and CDR2: SSHAT and FNYEAQ (reference sequence). Trimming shortened V by 5 bases and J by 1 base, and 8 bases separated the two germline ends. The CDR3 is 13 amino acids. CDR3 bases: TGTGCCAGCAGCCTAGGCAGGAACACTGAAGCTTTCTTT. It specifies CASSLGRNTEAFF.

The chain employs TRBV6-1 and TRBJ1-1, with no clear D. Trimming took 4 bases from V and 6 from J, leaving 9 bases between them. Germline lookup yields CDR1 MNHNS and CDR2 SASEGT. CDR3 length: 12 residues. The CDR3 sequence is CASSGRHAEAFF. CDR3 coding DNA: TGTGCCAGCAGTGGCAGGCACGCTGAAGCTTTCTTT.

This chain joins TRBV27 and TRBJ2-1; 9 positions agree with TRBD2. CDR1 is MNHEY and CDR2 is SMNVEV in the germline V gene (reference sequence). V shed 3 bases, J shed 10 bases, and the junction held 10 bases outside the gene matches. There are 15 residues in the CDR3. The CDR3 coding sequence is TGTGCCAGCAGTTTTAGCGGGAGCCTCCGGGGAGAGCAGTTCTTC. It codes for CASSFSGSLRGEQFF.

The rearrangement uses TRBV21-1 and TRBJ1-1; TRBD1, as called in the table, went unchecked against the DNA. TRBV21-1 is assigned pseudogene status. The CDR3 is 16 amino acids. The CDR3 loop is CASSKVGASLLTEAFF. CDR3 coding DNA: TGTGCCAGCAGCAAAGTTGGGGCCTCCCTCCTGACCGAAGCTTTCTTT.

This chain uses TRBV28 with TRBJ2-7; the D call may be TRBD1 or TRBD2 (5 bases each). The CDR3 consists of 16 residues. Germline V gene lookup returns CDR1 MDHEN and CDR2 SYDVKM. Trimming removed 1 base from V and 1 base from J, with 14 bases in between. CDR3 loop: CASSLFVGTGSYEQYF. The CDR3 DNA reads as TGTGCCAGCAGTTTATTTGTCGGGACGGGGTCCTACGAGCAGTACTTC. Together with reference TRBV28 and TRBJ2-7, the CDR3 gives the full variable domain: DVKVTQSSRYLVKRTGEKVFLECVQDMDHENMFWYRQDPGLGLRLIYFSYDVKMKEKGDIPEGYSVSREKKERFSLILESASTNQTSMYLCASSLFVGTGSYEQYFGPGTRLTVT.